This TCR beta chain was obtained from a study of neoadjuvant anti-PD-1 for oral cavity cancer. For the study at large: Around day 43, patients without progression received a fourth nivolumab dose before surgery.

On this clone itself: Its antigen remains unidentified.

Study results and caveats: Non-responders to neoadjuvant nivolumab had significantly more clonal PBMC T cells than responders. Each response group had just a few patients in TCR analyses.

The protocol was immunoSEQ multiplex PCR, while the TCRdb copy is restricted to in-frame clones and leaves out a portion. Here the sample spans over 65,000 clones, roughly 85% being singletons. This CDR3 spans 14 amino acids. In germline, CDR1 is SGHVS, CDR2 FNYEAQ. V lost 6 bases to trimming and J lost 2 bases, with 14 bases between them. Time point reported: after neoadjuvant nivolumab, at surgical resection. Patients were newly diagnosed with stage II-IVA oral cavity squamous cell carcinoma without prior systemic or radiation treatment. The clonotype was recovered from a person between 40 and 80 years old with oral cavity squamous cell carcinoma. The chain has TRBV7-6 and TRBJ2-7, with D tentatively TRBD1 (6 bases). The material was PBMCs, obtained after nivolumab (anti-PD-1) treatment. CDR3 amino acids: CASRMDSATYEQYF. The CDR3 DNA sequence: TGTGCCAGCAGGATGGACAGCGCTACCTACGAGCAGTACTTC. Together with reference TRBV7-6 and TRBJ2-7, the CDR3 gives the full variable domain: GAGVSQSPRYKVTKRGQDVALRCDPISGHVSLYWYRQALGQGPEFLTYFNYEAQQDKSGLPNDRFSAERPEGSISTLTIQRTEQRDSAMYRCASRMDSATYEQYFGPGTRLTVT.